This T cell receptor beta chain came from a study of cytomegalovirus exposure and HLA in healthy donors. Notes on this clone: Its antigen is not identified.

General observations from the study: Most subjects had HLA-A and HLA-B alleles reportedly predicted accurately by TCR beta sequences.

The PCR employed 60 Vbeta primers together with 13 Jbeta primers. Using immunoSEQ multiplex PCR, the repertoire was profiled, and TCRdb retains in-frame clones only, with some absent. The table records 150,000 or so clones, approximately 77% of them present only once. The sequence derives from a female donor in good health and CMV-seronegative. Sequencing input: PBMCs.

This CDR3 is CASSLLPASSYNEQFF. The CDR3 DNA reads as TGTGCCAGCAGCTTACTGCCAGCTAGCTCCTACAATGAGCAGTTCTTC. V and J are TRBV13 and TRBJ2-1; no clear D. This CDR3 has 16 residues. Per the germline V gene, CDR1 is PRHDT and CDR2 is FYEKMQ (reference sequence). Trimming shortened V by 2 bases and J by 0 bases, and 11 bases separated the two germline ends.